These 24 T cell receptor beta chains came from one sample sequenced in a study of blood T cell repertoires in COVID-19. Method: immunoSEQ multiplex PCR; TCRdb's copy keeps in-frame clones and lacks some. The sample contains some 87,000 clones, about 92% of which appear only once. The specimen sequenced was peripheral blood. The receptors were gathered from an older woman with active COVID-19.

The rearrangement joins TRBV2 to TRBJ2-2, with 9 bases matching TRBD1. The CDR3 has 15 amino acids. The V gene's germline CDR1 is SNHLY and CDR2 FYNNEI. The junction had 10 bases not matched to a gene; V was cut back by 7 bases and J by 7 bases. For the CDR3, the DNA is TGTGCCAGCAACACAGGGGGCAGGGGGAGCGGGGAGCTGTTTTTT. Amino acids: CASNTGGRGSGELFF.

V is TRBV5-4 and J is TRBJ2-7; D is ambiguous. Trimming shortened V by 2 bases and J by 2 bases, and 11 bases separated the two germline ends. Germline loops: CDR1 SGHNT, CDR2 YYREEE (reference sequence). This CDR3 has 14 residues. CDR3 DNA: TGTGCCAGCAGCTTTGGGCAGGTGCCCTACGAGCAGTACTTC. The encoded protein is CASSFGQVPYEQYF.

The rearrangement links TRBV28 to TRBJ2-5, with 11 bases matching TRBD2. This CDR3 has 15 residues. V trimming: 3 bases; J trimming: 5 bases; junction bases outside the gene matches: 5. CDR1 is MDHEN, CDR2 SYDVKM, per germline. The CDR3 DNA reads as TGTGCCAGCAGTTTTCCTAGCGGGGGGTTTGAGACCCAGTACTTC. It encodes CASSFPSGGFETQYF.

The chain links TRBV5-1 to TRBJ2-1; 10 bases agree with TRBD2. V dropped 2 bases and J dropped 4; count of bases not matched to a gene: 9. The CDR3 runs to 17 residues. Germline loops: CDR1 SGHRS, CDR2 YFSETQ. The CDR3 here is CASSFRASGGGYNEQFF. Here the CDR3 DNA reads TGCGCCAGCAGCTTCAGGGCTAGCGGGGGCGGGTACAATGAGCAGTTCTTC.

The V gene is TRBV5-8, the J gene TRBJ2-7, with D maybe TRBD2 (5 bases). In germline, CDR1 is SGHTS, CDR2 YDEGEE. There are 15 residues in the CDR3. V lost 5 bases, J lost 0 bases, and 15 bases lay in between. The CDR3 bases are TGTGCCAGCAGTTCGGACTTCCCGAGCTCCTACGAGCAGTACTTC. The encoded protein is CASSSDFPSSYEQYF.

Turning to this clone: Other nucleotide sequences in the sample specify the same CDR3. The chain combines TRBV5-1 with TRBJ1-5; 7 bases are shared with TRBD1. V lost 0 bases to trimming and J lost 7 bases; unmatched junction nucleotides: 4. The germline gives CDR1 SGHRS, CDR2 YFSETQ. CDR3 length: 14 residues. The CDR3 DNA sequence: TGCGCCAGCAGCTTGGGGCAGGGGGGCCAGCCCCAGCATTTT. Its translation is CASSLGQGGQPQHF.

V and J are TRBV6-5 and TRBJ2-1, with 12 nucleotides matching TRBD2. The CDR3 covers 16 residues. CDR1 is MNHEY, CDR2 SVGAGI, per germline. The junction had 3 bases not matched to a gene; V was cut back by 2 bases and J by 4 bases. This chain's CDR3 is CASSYTSGGLYNEQFF. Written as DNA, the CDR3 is TGTGCCAGCAGTTACACTAGCGGGGGGTTATACAATGAGCAGTTCTTC.

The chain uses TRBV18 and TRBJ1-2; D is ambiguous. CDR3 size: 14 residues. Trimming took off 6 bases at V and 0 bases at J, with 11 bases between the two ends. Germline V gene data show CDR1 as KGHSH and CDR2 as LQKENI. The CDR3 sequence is CASSPAETNYGYTF. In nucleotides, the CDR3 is TGTGCCAGCTCTCCCGCCGAGACTAACTATGGCTACACCTTC.

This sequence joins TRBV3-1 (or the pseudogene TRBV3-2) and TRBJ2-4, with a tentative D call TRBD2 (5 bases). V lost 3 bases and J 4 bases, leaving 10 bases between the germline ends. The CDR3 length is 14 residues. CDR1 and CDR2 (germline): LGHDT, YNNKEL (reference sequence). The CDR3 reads CASSQGGSKNIQYF. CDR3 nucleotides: TGTGCCAGCAGCCAGGGCGGGTCAAAAAACATTCAGTACTTC.

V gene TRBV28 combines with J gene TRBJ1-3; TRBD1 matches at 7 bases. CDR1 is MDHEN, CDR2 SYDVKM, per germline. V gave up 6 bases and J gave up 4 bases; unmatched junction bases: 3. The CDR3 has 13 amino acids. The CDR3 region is CASSTGVGNTIYF. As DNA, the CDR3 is TGTGCCAGCAGCACAGGGGTCGGAAACACCATATATTTT.

CDR3 coding DNA: TGCGCCAGCAGCCCCGGCGGGAGCTCCTACAATGAGCAGTTCTTC. It yields the protein CASSPGGSSYNEQFF. The chain has TRBV5-1 and TRBJ2-1; TRBD2 matches at 7 bases. CDR3 length equals 15 residues. Germline V lookup: CDR1 SGHRS, CDR2 YFSETQ. The J segment lost 0 bases and the V segment lost 4 bases, leaving 4 bases of the junction unmatched.

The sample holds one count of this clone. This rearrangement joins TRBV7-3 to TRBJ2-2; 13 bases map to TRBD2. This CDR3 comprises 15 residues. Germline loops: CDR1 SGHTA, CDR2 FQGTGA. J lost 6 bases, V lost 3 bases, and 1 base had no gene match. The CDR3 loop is CASSLGLAGSGELFF. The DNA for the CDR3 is TGTGCCAGCAGCTTGGGACTAGCGGGGTCCGGGGAGCTGTTTTTT.

For the CDR3, the DNA is TGTGCCAGCAGTTTTGCAAGAGGGTATGGCTACACCTTC. The encoded protein is CASSFARGYGYTF. The genes are TRBV12-3 or TRBV12-4 and TRBJ1-2; no clear D gene. The CDR3 spans 13 residues. V was clipped by 3 bases and J by 5 bases, with 10 bases between them.

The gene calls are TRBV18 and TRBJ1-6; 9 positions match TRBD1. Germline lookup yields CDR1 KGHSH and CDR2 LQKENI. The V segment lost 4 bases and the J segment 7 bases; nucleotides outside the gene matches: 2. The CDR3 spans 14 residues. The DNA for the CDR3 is TGTGCCAGCTCACGGGGGACAGGGAATTCACCCCTCCACTTT. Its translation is CASSRGTGNSPLHF.

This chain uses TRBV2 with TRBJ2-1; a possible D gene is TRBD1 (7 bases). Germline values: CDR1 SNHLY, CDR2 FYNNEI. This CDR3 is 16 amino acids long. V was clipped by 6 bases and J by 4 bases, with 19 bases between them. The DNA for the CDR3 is TGTGCCAGCAGCGCACCAGGGGGAGGCAGTTACAATGAGCAGTTCTTC. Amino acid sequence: CASSAPGGGSYNEQFF.

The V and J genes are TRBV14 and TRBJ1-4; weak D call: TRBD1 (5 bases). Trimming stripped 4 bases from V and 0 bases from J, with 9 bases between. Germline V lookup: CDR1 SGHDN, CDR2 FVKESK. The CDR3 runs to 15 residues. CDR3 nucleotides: TGTGCCAGCAGCCTCAGGGCGCCAACTAATGAAAAACTGTTTTTT. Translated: CASSLRAPTNEKLFF.

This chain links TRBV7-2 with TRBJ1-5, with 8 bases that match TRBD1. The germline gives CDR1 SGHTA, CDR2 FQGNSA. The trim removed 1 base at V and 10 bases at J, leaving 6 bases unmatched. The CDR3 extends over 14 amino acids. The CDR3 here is CASSLGQGLFPQHF. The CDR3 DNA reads TGTGCCAGCAGCTTAGGACAGGGGCTATTTCCCCAGCATTTT.

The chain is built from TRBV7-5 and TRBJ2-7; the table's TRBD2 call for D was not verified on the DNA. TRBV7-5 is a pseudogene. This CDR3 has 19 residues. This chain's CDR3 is CARSLGIPASGSSPYEQYF. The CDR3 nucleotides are TGTGCCAGAAGCTTAGGGATCCCTGCTAGCGGGTCCTCACCCTACGAGCAGTACTTC.

CDR3 in amino acids: CASSGTSGGSYNEQFF. For the CDR3, the DNA is TGTGCCAGCTCCGGGACTAGCGGGGGATCCTACAATGAGCAGTTCTTC. V and J are TRBV19 and TRBJ2-1; 14 bases line up with TRBD2. Germline V gene lookup returns CDR1 LNHDA and CDR2 SQIVND (reference sequence). V dropped 9 bases and J dropped 1; count of bases not matched to a gene: 5. This CDR3 contains 16 residues.

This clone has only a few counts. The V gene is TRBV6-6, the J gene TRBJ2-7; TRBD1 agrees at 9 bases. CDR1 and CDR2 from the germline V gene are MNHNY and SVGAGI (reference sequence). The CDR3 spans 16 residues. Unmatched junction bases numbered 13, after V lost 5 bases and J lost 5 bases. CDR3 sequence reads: CASSRSPGQGYDEQYF. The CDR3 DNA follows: TGTGCCAGCAGTCGTAGCCCGGGACAGGGCTACGACGAGCAGTACTTC.

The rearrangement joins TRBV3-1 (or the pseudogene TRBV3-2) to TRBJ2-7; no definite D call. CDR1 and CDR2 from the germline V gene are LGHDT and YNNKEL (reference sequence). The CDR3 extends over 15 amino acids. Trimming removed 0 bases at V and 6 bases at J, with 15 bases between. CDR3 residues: CASSQDRAGFGEQYF. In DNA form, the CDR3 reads TGTGCCAGCAGCCAAGATCGTGCCGGGTTCGGCGAGCAGTACTTC.

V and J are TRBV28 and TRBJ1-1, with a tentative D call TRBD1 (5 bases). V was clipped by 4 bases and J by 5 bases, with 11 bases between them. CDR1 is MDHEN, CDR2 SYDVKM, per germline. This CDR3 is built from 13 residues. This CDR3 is CASSSHGGTEAFF. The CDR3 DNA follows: TGTGCCAGCAGTTCCCACGGGGGAACTGAAGCTTTCTTT.

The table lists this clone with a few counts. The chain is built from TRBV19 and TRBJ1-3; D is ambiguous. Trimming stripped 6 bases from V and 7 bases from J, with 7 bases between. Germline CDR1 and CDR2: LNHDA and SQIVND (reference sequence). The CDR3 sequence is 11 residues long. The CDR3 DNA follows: TGTGCCAGTAGCTTGCGGAACACCATATATTTT. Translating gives CASSLRNTIYF.

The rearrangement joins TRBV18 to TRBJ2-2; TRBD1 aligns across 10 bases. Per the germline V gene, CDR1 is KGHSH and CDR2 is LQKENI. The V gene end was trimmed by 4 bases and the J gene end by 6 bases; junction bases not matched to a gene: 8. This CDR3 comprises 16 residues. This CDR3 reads CASSQQRQGASGELFF. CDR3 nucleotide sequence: TGTGCCAGCTCACAACAGAGACAGGGGGCATCCGGGGAGCTGTTTTTT.